This T cell receptor beta chain was captured in a study of metastatic and nonmetastatic thyroid tumors. The wider study: A comparison of repertoires was made across blood and tumor or nodule tissue from malignant and benign thyroid patients. Study-level points and caveats: Compared with benign nodules, malignant thyroid tumors were reported to have significantly higher TCR beta diversity in both blood and tumor.

As processed by the authors: Researchers built a distant-metastasis classifier for papillary thyroid cancer that drew on CDR3 differences across clinicopathological groups. TCRdb used MiXCR to call clones anew from the PCR reads. The V and J calls, along with clone size, are taken from TCRdb and not from the paper's own processing. The sample carries tens of thousands of clones, about 15% recorded once. Each patient came to thyroid surgery without any prior treatment (of any kind). About this clone itself: What it recognizes is unknown. At one boundary the junction diverges from the germline segment, which might be a read error.

The germline V gene has CDR1 MNHNS and CDR2 SASEGT. The CDR3 is 12 residues long. The source of this sequence is a female donor with papillary thyroid cancer or a benign thyroid nodule (not recorded which). Some clones in this sample may be carry-over from other donors' samples. The chain carries TRBV6-1 and TRBJ2-1; D may be TRBD2 (6 bases). Sequencing used blood. The CDR3 spells CASSEYPQRVFF. The CDR3, as DNA: TGTGCCAGCAGTGAATACCCCCAGCGGGTTTTTTTC.